The next 11 T cell receptor beta chains were all read from a single sample in a study of long-term antiretroviral therapy in people with HIV. Samples were assayed with immunoSEQ v3.0 at survey level. Assay: immunoSEQ multiplex PCR; the TCRdb copy retains only in-frame clones and omits some. The sample has over 25,000 clones, 82% seen once. The starting material was unsorted PBMCs, obtained 1.1 years before starting antiretroviral therapy. The receptors come from a woman under 40 with HIV.

The chain recombines TRBV9 with TRBJ1-5; D not certain. Trimming pared 0 bases from V and 0 bases from J, leaving 10 bases between. CDR1 is SGDLS and CDR2 is YYNGEE in the germline V gene. There are 16 residues in the CDR3. The CDR3 DNA sequence: TGTGCCAGCAGCGTAGGCAGTGAGTATAGCAATCAGCCCCAGCATTTT. As protein: CASSVGSEYSNQPQHF. The full variable domain, completed using reference TRBV9 and TRBJ1-5, is DSGVTQTPKHLITATGQRVTLRCSPRSGDLSVYWYQQSLDQGLQFLIQYYNGEERAKGNILERFSAQQFPDLHSELNLSSLELGDSALYFCASSVGSEYSNQPQHFGDGTRLSIL.

The rearrangement uses TRBV7-8 and TRBJ1-2; 10 nucleotides line up with TRBD1. The V and J ends lost 7 bases and 8 bases, in that order; junction bases with no gene match: 7. Germline CDR1 SGHVS, CDR2 FQNEAQ. The length of the CDR3 is 13 residues. The DNA of the CDR3 is TGTGCCAGCACCCAGGACAGGGGGGTGGGCTACACCTTC. It is translated as CASTQDRGVGYTF.

The chain joins TRBV11-3 to TRBJ2-5; no firm D call. Germline CDR1 reads SGHNT; CDR2 reads YENEEA. CDR3 length: 14 residues. With 2 bases removed from V and 2 bases from J, the gap between germline ends came to 9 bases. The CDR3 coding sequence is TGTGCCAGCAGCTTAAGAGAAGGACAAGAGACCCAGTACTTC. Translating it yields CASSLREGQETQYF.

This clone was found once. The rearrangement joins TRBV2 to TRBJ1-1; no firm D call. The CDR3 sequence is 11 residues long. The germline gives CDR1 SNHLY, CDR2 FYNNEI. Trimming shortened V by 2 bases and J by 8 bases, and 6 bases separated the two germline ends. CDR3 region: CASSENAEAFF. Here the CDR3 DNA reads TGTGCCAGCAGTGAAAATGCAGAAGCTTTCTTT.

This clone has only one observation. This chain joins TRBV6-4 and TRBJ2-3; TRBD1 aligns across 9 bases. Trimming took 3 bases from V and 0 from J; bases not matched to a gene: 4. CDR1 and CDR2 from the germline V gene are MRHNA and SNTAGT. This CDR3 contains 16 residues. The CDR3 DNA is TGTGCCAGCAGTGAAGGGACAGGGACTAGCACAGATACGCAGTATTTT. Translating it yields CASSEGTGTSTDTQYF.

V and J are TRBV6-1 and TRBJ2-7, with D maybe TRBD1 (6 bases). CDR3 length: 13 amino acids. Trimming removed 6 bases at V and 3 bases at J, with 12 bases between. Germline CDR1 is MNHNS and CDR2 is SASEGT. CDR3 coding DNA: TGTGCCAGCAGGATAGGACAGTTCTACGAGCAGTACGTC. It codes for CASRIGQFYEQYV.

V gene TRBV6-5 combines with J gene TRBJ2-3, with TRBD2 matching 10 bases. The V and J ends lost 2 bases and 3 bases, in that order; junction bases with no gene match: 5. The germline gives CDR1 MNHEY, CDR2 SVGAGI. The CDR3 contains 16 residues. The CDR3 DNA reads as TGTGCCAGCAGTTACACCCGACTAGCGGGTACAGATACGCAGTATTTT. As protein: CASSYTRLAGTDTQYF.

This clone appeared a few times. The chain combines TRBV15 with TRBJ2-7; D gene ambiguous. Germline values: CDR1 LNHNV, CDR2 YYDKDF (reference sequence). The CDR3 sequence is 13 residues long. The germline V and J ends were trimmed by 4 bases and 6 bases, with 13 bases remaining between them. The CDR3 sequence is CATSIPGRGEQYV. CDR3 bases: TGTGCCACCAGCATACCGGGCCGAGGCGAGCAGTACGTC.

V gene TRBV6-5 combines with J gene TRBJ2-1; D uncertain. CDR1 and CDR2 from the germline V gene are MNHEY and SVGAGI. The V and J ends lost 0 bases and 4 bases respectively, with 4 bases between them. The CDR3 consists of 13 residues. This CDR3 is CASSYSNYNEQFF. Here the CDR3 DNA reads TGTGCCAGCAGTTACTCAAATTACAATGAGCAGTTCTTC.

The gene calls are TRBV6-6 and TRBJ2-3, with TRBD2 identical over 8 bases. Germline assignment: CDR1 MNHNY and CDR2 SVGAGI (reference sequence). The V and J ends lost 5 bases and 3 bases, in that order; junction bases with no gene match: 7. The CDR3 runs to 15 residues. The CDR3 sequence: CASSPGGAGTDTQYF. The CDR3 DNA follows: TGTGCCAGCAGTCCCGGGGGGGCTGGGACAGATACGCAGTATTTT.

This sequence joins TRBV9 and TRBJ2-2; TRBD1 matches at 10 bases. CDR1 and CDR2 (germline): SGDLS, YYNGEE. The CDR3 spans 14 residues. Germline trimming cut 6 bases from V and 3 bases from J; bases unmatched to any gene: 2. The CDR3 reads CASTTGGDTGELFF. CDR3 coding DNA: TGTGCCAGCACGACAGGGGGCGACACCGGGGAGCTGTTTTTT. The variable domain in full, with the rest retrieved from reference TRBV9 and TRBJ2-2, is DSGVTQTPKHLITATGQRVTLRCSPRSGDLSVYWYQQSLDQGLQFLIQYYNGEERAKGNILERFSAQQFPDLHSELNLSSLELGDSALYFCASTTGGDTGELFFGEGSRLTVL.